A selection of T cell receptor beta chains follows, all from one sample in a study of blood T cell repertoires in COVID-19. Profiling relied on immunoSEQ multiplex PCR, and the TCRdb table lists in-frame clones only, not all of them. This sample has about 210,000 clones, with about 86% found just once. Sequences were obtained from peripheral blood. The receptors were sampled from a man aged 55 to 70 who had recovered from COVID-19. Both conserved end residues are part of each CDR3. D genes are given only for firm matches. Size is omitted from some rows. Given values are once, few, many or a class for expanded clones.

-	TRBJ2-5	TRBD2	TRBV9	TGTGCCAGCAGCGTTAGCGGGGGGGAGAGAGAGACCCAGTACTTC	CASSVSGGERETQYF
-	TRBJ1-1	-	TRBV7-3	TGTGCCAGCAGCCCGGCCAGGGGAAACACTGAAGCTTTCTTT	CASSPARGNTEAFF
once	TRBJ1-2	TRBD1	TRBV7-2	TGTGCCAGCAGCTTGGCAGGGGGCGAGTCTGCGGGCTACACCTTC	CASSLAGGESAGYTF
-	TRBJ2-1	-	TRBV20-1	TGCAGTGCTAGTTCCCTAATTGGGCAGTTCTTC	CSASSLIGQFF
-	TRBJ2-7	-	TRBV27	TGTGCCAGCAGTTCACGGGTGCGGGGCGAGCAGTACTTC	CASSSRVRGEQYF
once	TRBJ2-1	TRBD2	TRBV19	TGTGCCAGTACCGACGAGGGACTAGCGGGAGTTAGAGAGCAGTTCTTC	CASTDEGLAGVREQFF
-	TRBJ2-3	-	TRBV6-5	TGTGCCAGCATGCCAGACACAGATACGCAGTATTTT	CASMPDTDTQYF
-	TRBJ2-1	TRBD2	TRBV6-5	TGTGCCACTCAGCGGGAGGGCCGCGGTAAACAGTTCTTC	CATQREGRGKQFF
-	TRBJ2-3	TRBD2	TRBV4-2	TGTGCCAGCAGCCAACGACTAGCGGGGAGCACAGATACGCAGTATTTT	CASSQRLAGSTDTQYF
-	TRBJ2-4	TRBD2	TRBV9	TGTGCCAGCAGCGTAGGACTAGCGGGCCGATTAGCCAAAAACATTCAGTACTTC	CASSVGLAGRLAKNIQYF